A single sample is the source of the 30 T cell receptor beta chains below, sequenced in a study of identical twins. TCRdb re-analysed the 5' RACE reads in MiXCR, keeping a single row per CDR3 protein. Of about 190,000 distinct CDR3 sequences in the sample, roughly 15% were seen once. The data also belong to a second study, concerning T cells expressing NK-cell markers.

The sample taken for sequencing was CD8+ T cells sorted from blood. The source of these receptors is a woman aged 18-29 years in good health.

The chain carries TRBV4-2 and TRBJ2-6, with 12 bases that match TRBD1. V shed 3 bases, J shed 2 bases, and the junction held 8 bases outside the gene matches. CDR3 size: 19 residues. The germline V gene encodes CDR1 LGHNA and CDR2 YNFKEQ. CDR3 protein: CASSQIARDRGPGANVLTF. As DNA, the CDR3 is TGTGCCAGCAGCCAGATCGCCCGGGACAGGGGGCCTGGGGCCAACGTCCTGACTTTC.

This clonotype has just a few counts. The chain joins TRBV29-1 to TRBJ2-7; 12 nucleotides agree with TRBD1. The CDR3 covers 13 residues. V dropped 0 bases and J dropped 9; count of bases not matched to a gene: 3. Germline lookup yields CDR1 SQVTM and CDR2 ANQGSEA. DNA for the CDR3: TGCAGCGTTGAAGAGGGACAGGGGGCCGGGCAGTACTTC. It encodes CSVEEGQGAGQYF.

The gene calls are TRBV20-1 and TRBJ2-3; D ambiguous. CDR1 DFQATT and CDR2 SNEGSKA come from the germline V gene (reference sequence). The V end was cut by 1 base, the J end by 0 bases, with 11 bases between. There are 15 residues in the CDR3. The CDR3: CSARVILGSTDTQYF. DNA of the CDR3: TGCAGTGCTAGAGTGATTCTAGGGAGCACAGATACGCAGTATTTT.

V and J are TRBV3-1 and TRBJ2-7; no definite D call. The germline V gene encodes CDR1 LGHDT and CDR2 YNNKEL (reference sequence). This CDR3 comprises 14 residues. V lost 0 bases and J lost 5, with 11 bases in between. The CDR3 sequence is CASSQEAGLNEQYF. Here the CDR3 DNA reads TGTGCCAGCAGCCAAGAGGCAGGATTGAACGAGCAGTACTTC.

This clonotype was observed a handful of times. The chain recombines TRBV27 with TRBJ2-5, with TRBD2 matching 7 bases. This CDR3 has 13 amino acids. Germline CDR1 MNHEY, CDR2 SMNVEV (reference sequence). V shed 5 bases, J shed 5 bases, and the junction held 5 bases outside the gene matches. The CDR3 sequence is CASSVLAQETQYF. CDR3 bases: TGTGCCAGCAGTGTACTAGCGCAGGAGACCCAGTACTTC.

The sample holds a few counts of this clonotype. This sequence joins TRBV29-1 and TRBJ1-1, with 7 bases aligning to TRBD1. This CDR3 region has 12 residues. Germline V gives CDR1 SQVTM, CDR2 ANQGSEA. In nucleotides, the CDR3 is TGCAGTCTTAATGCAGGGGGAACTGAAGCTTTCTTT. Protein product: CSLNAGGTEAFF.

The chain links TRBV11-2 to TRBJ2-2, with 7 bases matching TRBD2. The V gene's germline CDR1 is SGHAT and CDR2 FQNNGV. Unmatched junction bases numbered 3, after V lost 7 bases and J lost 7 bases. This CDR3 spans 12 amino acids. CDR3 residues: CASTPGGGELFF. The DNA for the CDR3 is TGTGCCAGCACCCCGGGGGGCGGGGAGCTGTTTTTT.

This sequence joins TRBV11-1 and TRBJ2-1; the D gene could be TRBD1 or TRBD2 (5 bases each). This CDR3 region has 12 residues. CDR1 is SGHAT, CDR2 FQDESV, per germline (reference sequence). The V end was cut by 4 bases, the J end by 6 bases, with 7 bases between. The CDR3 loop is CASSWDANEQFF. The DNA of the CDR3 is TGTGCCAGCAGCTGGGACGCCAATGAGCAGTTCTTC.

Only a few counts were recorded for this clonotype. The V call is TRBV10-3, the J call TRBJ1-1; maybe TRBD1 (5 bases). The CDR3 contains 13 residues. The germline V gene has CDR1 ENHRY and CDR2 SYGVKD. The V and J ends lost 3 bases and 4 bases respectively, with 9 bases between them. The chain's CDR3 is CAISDGGSTEAFF. CDR3 DNA sequence: TGTGCCATCAGTGATGGGGGTAGCACTGAAGCTTTCTTT.

This sequence joins TRBV10-3 and TRBJ2-1, with 7 positions matching TRBD2. The CDR3 is 15 residues long. The junction had 2 bases not matched to a gene; V was cut back by 0 bases and J by 3 bases. The germline V gene encodes CDR1 ENHRY and CDR2 SYGVKD. Here the CDR3 reads CAISESASGYNEQFF. As DNA, the CDR3 is TGTGCCATCAGTGAGTCCGCTAGCGGCTACAATGAGCAGTTCTTC.

This clonotype has only a few counts. The chain recombines TRBV29-1 with TRBJ1-2, with 7 bases aligning to TRBD1. After removal of 7 bases from V and 0 bases from J, the junction contained 8 bases not matched to a gene. Germline assignment: CDR1 SQVTM and CDR2 ANQGSEA. This CDR3 has 14 residues. In DNA, the CDR3 is TGCAGCGCCGTCACTCAGGGGGCTAACTATGGCTACACCTTC. Translating it yields CSAVTQGANYGYTF.

This chain joins TRBV7-9 and TRBJ1-5, with D maybe TRBD1 (6 bases). The CDR3 length is 14 residues. Per the germline V gene, CDR1 is SEHNR and CDR2 is FQNEAQ (reference sequence). V lost 5 bases, J lost 4 bases, and 12 bases lay in between. CDR3 nucleotides: TGTGCCAGCAGCGACTACAGGGAGAATCAGCCCCAGCATTTT. Translating it yields CASSDYRENQPQHF.

The V gene is TRBV14, the J gene TRBJ2-7; 8 nucleotides match TRBD1. V dropped 3 bases and J dropped 2; count of bases not matched to a gene: 12. The germline V gene encodes CDR1 SGHDN and CDR2 FVKESK. The CDR3 is made up of 17 amino acids. For the CDR3, the DNA is TGTGCCAGCAGCCACCTGCCCCGGGACAGGCTTACCTACGAGCAGTACTTC. It encodes CASSHLPRDRLTYEQYF.

The genes are TRBV6-2 or TRBV6-3 and TRBJ1-2; no clear D gene. The CDR3 is made up of 14 amino acids. Germline V gene data show CDR1 as MNHEY and CDR2 as SVGEGT. With 4 bases removed from V and 5 bases from J, the gap between germline ends came to 14 bases. The CDR3 DNA follows: TGTGCCAGCAGTTCCCCCCTCATGGGATATGGCTACACCTTC. Translation: CASSSPLMGYGYTF.

The V and J genes are TRBV3-1 and TRBJ2-7; the D gene is possibly TRBD1 (5 bases). V was shortened by 4 bases and J by 5 bases, with 27 bases between the two germline ends. The CDR3 runs to 18 residues. CDR1 is LGHDT and CDR2 is YNNKEL in the germline V gene (reference sequence). CDR3 sequence: CASSRHKGAGPRFHEQYF. CDR3 sequence (DNA): TGTGCCAGCAGCCGACATAAAGGGGCCGGGCCCCGATTCCACGAGCAGTACTTC.

The chain is built from TRBV6-5 and TRBJ2-3; D is uncertain. Between the trimmed V and J ends, which lost 3 bases and 0 bases, there was a span of 10 bases. This CDR3 spans 15 amino acids. Looked up from germline, CDR1 is MNHEY and CDR2 is SVGAGI. The CDR3 coding sequence is TGTGCCAGCAGTTATGTGAGCCAAAGCACAGATACGCAGTATTTT. Translating gives CASSYVSQSTDTQYF.

The V and J genes are TRBV4-1 and TRBJ1-1, with 7 positions matching TRBD1. The CDR3 spans 15 residues. Germline V gene lookup returns CDR1 MGHRA and CDR2 YSYEKL. With V trimmed by 5 bases and J by 4 bases, 10 bases remained unmatched. The CDR3 spells CASSFRGTGATEAFF. DNA of the CDR3: TGCGCCAGCAGCTTCAGGGGAACAGGGGCCACTGAAGCTTTCTTT.

The chain combines TRBV5-6 with TRBJ2-1, with TRBD2 matching over 9 bases. The germline CDR1 and CDR2 sequences are SGHDT and YYEEEE. The junction had 10 bases not matched to a gene; V was cut back by 5 bases and J by 10 bases. The CDR3 is 14 amino acids. The chain's CDR3 is CASSWGLADTEQFF. The CDR3 coding sequence is TGTGCCAGCAGTTGGGGACTAGCCGATACCGAGCAGTTCTTC.

This clonotype was detected many times. V and J are TRBV7-9 and TRBJ2-7; D gene unclear. The germline V gene has CDR1 SEHNR and CDR2 FQNEAQ (reference sequence). V was pared by 4 bases and J by 1 base, with 8 bases between. This CDR3 has 13 amino acids. The CDR3: CASSSVESYEQYF. CDR3 DNA sequence: TGTGCCAGCAGCTCGGTAGAGTCCTACGAGCAGTACTTC.

This clonotype was seen more than once but under ten times. CDR3: CASSGDTDYTF. As DNA, the CDR3 is TGTGCCAGCAGTGGGGACACCGACTACACCTTC. V gene TRBV6-5 combines with J gene TRBJ1-2, with TRBD1 as a possible D gene (6 bases). This CDR3 spans 11 amino acids. Trimming took off 5 bases at V and 10 bases at J, with 11 bases between the two ends. Germline CDR1 is MNHEY and CDR2 is SVGAGI.

CDR3 amino acids: CSVEEGGRANEQFF. CDR3 sequence (DNA): TGCAGCGTTGAAGAGGGCGGGAGGGCCAATGAGCAGTTCTTC. The genes are TRBV29-1 and TRBJ2-1, with 9 nucleotides matching TRBD2. The CDR3 loop spans 14 amino acids. Germline V gene sequence: CDR1 SQVTM, CDR2 ANQGSEA. V trimming: 0 bases; J trimming: 6 bases; junction bases outside the gene matches: 3.

This clonotype was seen a few times. This chain connects TRBV2 to TRBJ2-7, with D possibly matching TRBD2 (6 bases). This CDR3 is 15 amino acids long. CDR1 and CDR2 (germline): SNHLY, FYNNEI. Trimming took off 2 bases at V and 6 bases at J, with 17 bases between the two ends. The DNA of the CDR3 is TGTGCCAGCAGTGAATTGTCGCAGGAGGGGCGCGAGCAGTACTTC. It yields the protein CASSELSQEGREQYF.

With respect to this clonotype: An end of the junction does not agree with germline; a read error may underlie this. The rearrangement joins TRBV6-4 to TRBJ2-1; 7 nucleotides agree with TRBD1. CDR3 size: 12 residues. Germline assignment: CDR1 MRHNA and CDR2 SNTAGT. The CDR3 nucleotides read TGTGCCAGCGGTGAGGGGGCAGGTGAGCAGTTCTTC. It translates to CASGEGAGEQFF.

V and J are TRBV11-1 and TRBJ2-1; 9 positions agree with TRBD2. CDR1 and CDR2 (germline): SGHAT, FQDESV (reference sequence). Trimming at V came to 11 bases and at J to 5 bases, leaving 4 bases not matched to a gene. The CDR3 runs 12 residues. CDR3 nucleotides: TGTGCCTCTTCTAGCGGGGACAATGAGCAGTTCTTC. It codes for CASSSGDNEQFF.

The rearrangement uses TRBV19 and TRBJ2-3, with a weak D call TRBD2 (6 bases). The CDR3 contains 15 residues. V was cut by 4 bases and J by 0 bases, with 11 bases left in between. From germline, CDR1 is LNHDA and CDR2 SQIVND (reference sequence). The CDR3 region has the DNA TGTGCCAGTAGTACCCCGGGGGTAAGCACAGATACGCAGTATTTT. This sequence encodes CASSTPGVSTDTQYF.

The chain uses TRBV14 and TRBJ2-1; D is unresolved. The CDR3 has 11 residues. Germline V gene lookup returns CDR1 SGHDN and CDR2 FVKESK. Trimming took 4 bases from V and 9 from J, leaving 7 bases between them. CDR3 loop: CASSLAFEQFF. In nucleotides, the CDR3 is TGTGCCAGCAGCCTAGCATTTGAGCAGTTCTTC.

This clonotype was found a few times. V usage is TRBV5-1 and J usage is TRBJ2-3; the match to TRBD2 covers 10 bases. V lost 1 base to trimming and J lost 1 base; unmatched junction nucleotides: 6. Germline loops: CDR1 SGHRS, CDR2 YFSETQ. The CDR3 covers 17 residues. CDR3 sequence reads: CASSLKSLAGGTDTQYF. CDR3 sequence (DNA): TGCGCCAGCAGCTTGAAAAGTCTAGCGGGGGGCACAGATACGCAGTATTTT.

This clonotype was seen a few times. The chain joins TRBV5-1 to TRBJ1-5; no reliable D call. Germline CDR1 and CDR2: SGHRS and YFSETQ. V dropped 4 bases and J dropped 7 bases, with 18 bases sitting between them. The CDR3 consists of 15 residues. The CDR3 reads CASSPISGSDQPQHF. The CDR3 DNA is TGCGCCAGCAGCCCAATAAGTGGTTCGGACCAGCCCCAGCATTTT.

This clonotype has just a few counts. The chain recombines TRBV5-1 with TRBJ2-7, with unresolved D. Germline loops: CDR1 SGHRS, CDR2 YFSETQ. The CDR3 extends over 15 amino acids. Trimming removed 0 bases at V and 1 base at J, with 11 bases between. The CDR3 region has the DNA TGCGCCAGCAGCTTGGGATTTTCCCCATCCTACGAGCAGTACTTC. Amino acids: CASSLGFSPSYEQYF.

This clonotype occurred a few times. CDR3 loop: CASSQVGLAGKSSYNEQFF. The CDR3 nucleotides are TGTGCCAGCAGCCAAGTCGGGCTAGCGGGGAAAAGCTCCTACAATGAGCAGTTCTTC. The chain carries TRBV3-1 and TRBJ2-1; 9 bases line up with TRBD2. Germline V gene lookup returns CDR1 LGHDT and CDR2 YNNKEL (reference sequence). CDR3 length: 19 residues. The ends lost 1 base at V and 0 bases at J; junction bases unmatched: 10.